Sequencing of this TCR beta chain was carried out in a study of cytomegalovirus exposure and HLA in healthy donors. Study summary: Unique TCRs from HLA-typed donors, about 85 million of them, were held in an early data release.

Overall study results and limits: What TCR beta sequences reportedly achieved was accurate prediction of HLA-A and HLA-B alleles in most subjects. Earlier analysis found most TCR beta V segments productive about 87% or about 30% of the time.

Germline V gene lookup returns CDR1 LNHDA and CDR2 SQIVND (reference sequence). The CDR3 runs 13 residues. The ends were cut back, 3 bases at V and 4 bases at J, with 8 bases in the middle. This clone was observed once. Its antigen remains unknown. 13 Jbeta primers and 60 Vbeta primers were used for the PCR. Sequencing was performed with immunoSEQ multiplex PCR; in TCRdb, only in-frame clones are kept and a portion is missing. The sample records more than 85,000 clones, under 85% being singletons. This chain links TRBV19 with TRBJ2-3; D perhaps matches TRBD1 (5 bases). Material: PBMCs. The TCR originated in a woman between 45 and 65 years old in good health and CMV-seropositive. The CDR3, as DNA: TGTGCCAGTAGTATTGGCAGGGCAGATACGCAGTATTTT. Its translation is CASSIGRADTQYF.